The 17 T cell receptor beta chains below all came from one sample that was sequenced in a study of T cells after yellow fever vaccination. MiXCR was run by TCRdb on the 5' RACE reads, yielding one entry per CDR3 protein. The table shows under 600,000 distinct CDR3 sequences, with roughly 14% occurring only once. The starting material was PBMCs, obtained on the day of the yellow fever booster vaccination. The source is a man younger than 40 who received the YFV17D yellow fever vaccine.

The CDR3 here is CASRETGVFTETQYF. CDR3 nucleotides: TGTGCCAGCCGCGAGACAGGGGTTTTTACAGAGACCCAGTACTTC. The chain recombines TRBV3-1 with TRBJ2-5, with 8 bases lining up with TRBD1. Germline loops: CDR1 LGHDT, CDR2 YNNKEL (reference sequence). J lost 4 bases, V lost 8 bases, and 12 bases had no gene match. This CDR3 has 15 residues.

The chain carries TRBV7-2 and TRBJ2-1; TRBD2 agrees at 10 bases. J was trimmed by 0 bases and V by 2 bases; bases with no gene match: 4. Germline loops: CDR1 SGHTA, CDR2 FQGNSA. The CDR3 spans 17 residues. CDR3 sequence (DNA): TGTGCCAGCAGCTTAATCCCTAGCGGGAGCTCCTACAATGAGCAGTTCTTC. Protein sequence: CASSLIPSGSSYNEQFF.

The chain links TRBV30 to TRBJ2-2, with D hard to call. Trimming took off 8 bases at V and 3 bases at J, with 13 bases between the two ends. From germline, CDR1 is GTSNPN and CDR2 SVGIG (reference sequence). There are 13 residues in the CDR3. The CDR3 sequence is CARKGWDTGELFF. DNA of the CDR3: TGTGCCCGGAAGGGTTGGGACACCGGGGAGCTGTTTTTT.

The J gene is TRBJ2-3, the V gene TRBV12-3 or TRBV12-4, with 10 bases aligning to TRBD2. V shed 10 bases and J 9 bases; nucleotides not matched to a gene: 16. This CDR3 has 15 amino acids. CDR3 region: CATTTTILAGATQYF. CDR3 nucleotide sequence: TGTGCCACCACCACAACAATTCTAGCGGGAGCAACGCAGTATTTT.

There are a few counts of this clonotype. This CDR3 reads CASSHDRGSGANVLTF. The CDR3 DNA reads TGTGCCAGCAGCCACGACAGGGGTTCTGGGGCCAACGTCCTGACTTTC. The V and J genes are TRBV27 and TRBJ2-6, with 8 bases lining up with TRBD1. This CDR3 comprises 16 residues. CDR1 and CDR2 (germline): MNHEY, SMNVEV (reference sequence). J lost 1 base, V lost 6 bases, and 5 bases had no gene match.

The CDR3 spells CASSMRTSGITDTQYF. The CDR3, as DNA: TGTGCCAGCAGCATGCGGACTAGCGGGATCACAGATACGCAGTATTTT. The chain has TRBV7-2 and TRBJ2-3; 12 bases are a match to TRBD2. Germline V gene data show CDR1 as SGHTA and CDR2 as FQGNSA. The ends lost 5 bases at V and 2 bases at J; junction bases unmatched: 5. The CDR3 has 16 residues.

The chain uses TRBV11-2 and TRBJ2-4; D gene ambiguous. The length of the CDR3 is 14 residues. Per the germline V gene, CDR1 is SGHAT and CDR2 is FQNNGV. The V end lost 1 base, the J end lost 8 bases, and 12 bases lay between the germline ends. The CDR3 here is CASSLVTRKDIQYF. CDR3 in DNA: TGTGCCAGCAGCTTAGTTACGAGGAAGGACATTCAGTACTTC.

This clonotype was detected a few times. V is TRBV19 and J is TRBJ2-2; D is possibly TRBD1 (6 bases). V was pared by 1 base and J by 0 bases, with 9 bases between. CDR1 and CDR2 (germline): LNHDA, SQIVND (reference sequence). The CDR3 loop spans 16 amino acids. The CDR3 reads CASSIGKGANTGELFF. The CDR3 DNA is TGTGCCAGTAGTATAGGCAAGGGGGCGAACACCGGGGAGCTGTTTTTT.

The chain has TRBV29-1 and TRBJ2-7; a possible D gene is TRBD2 (6 bases). The CDR3 length is 12 residues. Trimming pared 7 bases from V and 3 bases from J, leaving 13 bases between. Germline V gene data show CDR1 as SQVTM and CDR2 as ANQGSEA. CDR3 in amino acids: CSADEGGYEQYF. The CDR3, as DNA: TGCAGCGCCGACGAGGGAGGCTACGAGCAGTACTTC.

The table lists this clonotype with a few counts. V usage is TRBV12-3 or TRBV12-4 and J usage is TRBJ1-2; D is undetermined. The CDR3 has 14 amino acids. The germline V and J ends were trimmed by 2 bases and 8 bases, with 15 bases remaining between them. The CDR3 loop reads CASSLIASPAGYTF. DNA for the CDR3: TGTGCCAGCAGTTTAATCGCCAGCCCGGCAGGCTACACCTTC.

The gene calls are TRBV6-1 and TRBJ1-1; maybe TRBD1 (6 bases). The CDR3 is 14 residues long. The V end lost 3 bases, the J end lost 6 bases, and 14 bases lay between the germline ends. In germline, CDR1 is MNHNS, CDR2 SASEGT. The CDR3 nucleotides read TGTGCCAGCAGTGAGGGGGGGGCCAAGGCTGAAGCTTTCTTT. Its translation: CASSEGGAKAEAFF.

Points on this clonotype: Germline and junction disagree at one end, which may indicate a read error. The chain joins TRBV20-1 to TRBJ2-3; D not certain. In germline, CDR1 is DFQATT, CDR2 SNEGSKA (reference sequence). This CDR3 region has 16 residues. This CDR3 is CCARVGPRVRTDTQYF. CDR3 coding DNA: TGCTGTGCTAGAGTAGGCCCGCGAGTCCGCACAGATACGCAGTATTTT.

This sequence joins TRBV12-3 or TRBV12-4 and TRBJ2-2; possible D gene TRBD2, 6 bases. The CDR3 has 14 amino acids. The V end lost 7 bases, the J end lost 6 bases, and 15 bases lay between the germline ends. The chain's CDR3 is CASTPGGPPGELFF. The CDR3 nucleotides read TGTGCCAGCACCCCAGGAGGGCCCCCCGGGGAGCTGTTTTTT.

This clonotype was observed many times. V usage is TRBV7-8 and J usage is TRBJ2-3; TRBD2 matches at 9 bases. J gave up 2 bases and V 5 bases, and 5 bases lay outside the gene matches. The CDR3 consists of 15 residues. Per germline, CDR1 SGHVS and CDR2 FQNEAQ. CDR3 loop: CASSPGGLATDTQYF. The CDR3 nucleotides read TGTGCCAGCAGCCCAGGGGGACTAGCCACAGATACGCAGTATTTT.

This chain joins TRBV12-3 or TRBV12-4 and TRBJ1-5; D might be TRBD1 (5 bases). CDR3 length: 14 amino acids. Trimming removed 1 base at V and 7 bases at J, with 11 bases between. As DNA, the CDR3 is TGTGCCAGCAGTTTAGACGGGACCAGACAGCCCCAGCATTTT. This translates into CASSLDGTRQPQHF.

The genes are TRBV6-4 and TRBJ2-1; D might be TRBD2 (5 bases). Looked up from germline, CDR1 is MRHNA and CDR2 is SNTAGT. The CDR3 is 13 residues long. V lost 2 bases to trimming and J lost 8 bases, with 10 bases between them. In DNA form, the CDR3 reads TGTGCCAGCAGTGACGGCGCGGGTTATGAGCAGTTCTTC. Protein product: CASSDGAGYEQFF.

This clonotype has just a few counts. The chain has TRBV20-1 and TRBJ2-7; 11 nucleotides align to TRBD1. Germline loops: CDR1 DFQATT, CDR2 SNEGSKA (reference sequence). After removal of 2 bases from V and 5 bases from J, the junction contained 8 bases not matched to a gene. The CDR3 is made up of 15 amino acids. CDR3 DNA: TGCAGTGCTAGAACACCGGGACAGGGGGTAAACGAGCAGTACTTC. Translation: CSARTPGQGVNEQYF.